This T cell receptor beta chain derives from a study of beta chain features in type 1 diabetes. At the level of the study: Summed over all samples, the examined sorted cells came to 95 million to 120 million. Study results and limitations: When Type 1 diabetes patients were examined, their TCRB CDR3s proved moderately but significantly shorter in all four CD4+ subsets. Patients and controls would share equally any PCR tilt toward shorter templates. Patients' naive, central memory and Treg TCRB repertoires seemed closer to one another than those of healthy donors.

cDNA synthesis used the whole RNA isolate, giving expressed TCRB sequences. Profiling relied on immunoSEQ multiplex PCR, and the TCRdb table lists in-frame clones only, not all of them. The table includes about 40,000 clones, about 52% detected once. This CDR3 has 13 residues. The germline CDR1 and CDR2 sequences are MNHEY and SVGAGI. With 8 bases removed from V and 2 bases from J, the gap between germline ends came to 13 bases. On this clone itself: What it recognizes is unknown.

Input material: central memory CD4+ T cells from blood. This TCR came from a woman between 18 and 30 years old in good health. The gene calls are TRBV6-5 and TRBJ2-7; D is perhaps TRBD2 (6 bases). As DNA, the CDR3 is TGTGCCAGCGCTAGGTCTAGCGCCTACGAGCAGTACTTC. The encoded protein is CASARSSAYEQYF.